This TCR beta chain comes out of a study of shared clonotypes between healthy human individuals. Only in-frame clones appear in the TCRdb table, and some are missing; sequencing was by immunoSEQ multiplex PCR. Among around 600,000 clones, nearly 98% were seen once, and the ten largest hold 0.25% to 0.35%. As defined, naive CD8 cells were CD45RO-negative and positively selected for CCR7, with terminally differentiated effector memory CD45RA+ cells excluded. CDR1 and CDR2 (germline): PRHDT, FYEKMQ (reference sequence). The CDR3 runs to 20 residues. V lost 5 bases and J lost 4; bases outside the gene matches: 23.

The chain employs TRBV13 and TRBJ2-5; TRBD1 agrees at 9 bases. The receptor comes from a man aged 25-45 years in good health. The sample consisted of naive CD8+ T cells sorted from blood. Here the CDR3 reads CASSQGVGGQGYPGVETQYF. The CDR3 region has the DNA TGTGCCAGCAGCCAGGGCGTTGGGGGACAGGGTTACCCGGGAGTAGAGACCCAGTACTTC. Full variable domain (missing parts from reference TRBV13 and TRBJ2-5): AAGVIQSPRHLIKEKRETATLKCYPIPRHDTVYWYQQGPGQDPQFLISFYEKMQSDKGSIPDRFSAQQFSDYHSELNMSSLELGDSALYFCASSQGVGGQGYPGVETQYFGPGTRLLVL.